This T cell receptor beta chain was retrieved from a study of OX40 agonist ivuxolimab in advanced cancers. In the study overall: Ivuxolimab, which targeted the costimulatory receptor OX40 (CD134), was an agonistic, fully human IgG2 monoclonal antibody. Intravenous ivuxolimab was administered to patients every 2 weeks at six dose levels: 0.01, 0.1, 0.3, 1.5, 3 and 10 mg/kg. Of the 52 patients in dose escalation, some 19 had hepatocellular carcinoma, about 15 had melanoma, 9 had renal cell carcinoma and 9 had head and neck cancer. In the dose-escalation cohort, 82.7% of patients were male, and the mean age was approximately 60 years, with a range of roughly 20 to 85. Prior anti-PD-1, anti-PD-L1 or anti-CTLA-4 therapy was permitted, and less than 45% of dose-escalation patients had received checkpoint inhibitors. Partial responses occurred in three dose-escalation patients: two with cutaneous melanoma and one with hepatocellular carcinoma. The purpose of peripheral TCRbeta sequencing was to test whether ivuxolimab changed TCR sequence diversity and led to clonal T-cell expansion. The monotherapy dose-escalation portion (N ≈ 52 patients) of the phase I ivuxolimab trial is reported in the paper.

To sequence the TCRbeta CDR3 region, genomic DNA was isolated from the sorted cells. TCRbeta CDR3 regions were sequenced using the immunoSEQ Assay. TCRdb re-hosts the immuneACCESS table, in-frame sequences only. Its copies lack some clones; in the studies checked, an unresolved V gene accounts for under half of them, and the cause for the rest is not known. The table for this sample lists tens of thousands of clones; more than 75% of them were counted only once. The leading ten clones occupy 2% to 2.5% of the sample. The trial excluded patients who had a history of autoimmune disease or who were on systemic immunosuppression. Peripheral blood for TCR sequencing was collected from all dose cohorts at baseline, on cycle 4 day 1, and on cycle 7 day 1. The samples were taken from a phase I, first-in-human, multicenter, open-label dose-escalation trial of ivuxolimab. Adults with locally advanced or metastatic head and neck squamous cell, hepatocellular, melanoma or renal cell carcinoma were enrolled in the trial. Before TCR sequencing, CD4+ T cells and CD8+ T cells were sorted from peripheral blood as separate populations.

The CDR3 runs 12 residues from the cysteine to the phenylalanine. The entry retains the CDR3 DNA only, 36 bases that are in frame from base 1. V is reduced by 1 base and J by 7 bases, leaving a spacing of 7 bases between them. CDR1 and CDR2 are drawn from the germline V gene: SGHTA, FQGNSA. General conclusions and limits of the study: Low levels of normalized T-cell clonal expansion were also shown by some nonresponding patients. Partial responders in the 0.1-3.0 mg/kg groups had among the lowest normalized peripheral clonal expansion, especially among CD8+ T cells. At doses of 0.1 to 3.0 mg/kg, clonal expansion of both CD4+ and CD8+ T cells in blood was seen between baseline and week 6. After ivuxolimab, more expanded clones were found on average in CD8+ T cells than in CD4+ T cells. The antigen specificity of the clonally expanded peripheral T cells was not determined.

As for this clone: The specificity of this receptor is unknown. Base quality data are lacking; no much larger clone is found one base away.

The sequence is built from TRBV7-2 and TRBJ1-1; the D gene remains uncertain. Sequenced material: CD4+ or CD8+ T cells sorted from blood, taken in a trial of the OX40 agonist ivuxolimab. The source of this sequence is an adult with an advanced solid tumor such as melanoma, head and neck, liver or kidney cancer. In nucleotide form, the sequence is TGTGCCAGCAGCTTAGACACGATTGAAGCTTTCTTT. Its product reads: CASSLDTIEAFF.